The rows below give T cell receptor beta chains drawn from one sample of a study of T cells after posttransplantation cyclophosphamide. The assay was immunoSEQ multiplex PCR, and TCRdb's table has in-frame clones only and misses some. Here the sample spans roughly 20,000 clones, approximately 86% being singletons. Sequenced here: PBMCs, sampled 362 days after allogeneic stem cell transplant with calcineurin inhibitor and methotrexate. These receptors all stem from a female patient younger than 45 who received an allogeneic stem cell transplant from an unrelated donor, was CMV-positive, and had acute and chronic GVHD. The T cells may partly be graft donor cells. Both conserved end residues are part of each CDR3. A D gene is named only where the DNA matches it firmly.

V gene	D gene	J gene	CDR3 protein
TRBV27	NA	TRBJ2-7	CASSFRVGEQYF
TRBV28	TRBD1	TRBJ2-7	CASSSTGQGYEQYF
TRBV4-1	NA	TRBJ2-7	CASSRGTGSNEQYF
TRBV19	NA	TRBJ1-6	CATREGVTPLHF
TRBV9	TRBD2	TRBJ2-7	CASSVDSGRAYEQYF
TRBV9	TRBD2	TRBJ2-3	CASSAPRLAGGRTDTQYF
TRBV7-9	TRBD2	TRBJ2-7	CASSFPGGAYYEQYF
TRBV7-2	NA	TRBJ2-7	CASSSAYEQYF
TRBV9	NA	TRBJ2-5	CASSVYGTAQETQYF
TRBV11-3	TRBD1	TRBJ2-3	CASSFSGTGHTDTQYF
TRBV5-5	NA	TRBJ2-5	CASSLSETQYF
TRBV9	NA	TRBJ2-3	CASSETGMTDTQYF
TRBV6-6	TRBD1	TRBJ1-2	CASSLQGGSDYTF
TRBV13	TRBD2	TRBJ2-3	CASSHTRLAGGNTQYF
TRBV5-1	NA	TRBJ2-1	CASSLLGDGGHEQFF
TRBV4-3	NA	NA	CASSQDRGTYEQYF
TRBV10-3	NA	TRBJ2-7	CAISLAGRPNEQYF
TRBV19	NA	TRBJ2-1	CASSIGGPENEQFF
TRBV9	NA	TRBJ2-3	CASSFRSGTDTQYF
TRBV9	TRBD2	TRBJ2-7	CASSVQGGRAYEQYF
TRBV4-3	NA	TRBJ2-7	CASSPLVGAYEQYF
TRBV27	NA	TRBJ2-7	CASKQSGGKWLYF
TRBV7-9	NA	TRBJ1-1	CASSVQGSSFRAFF
TRBV9	TRBD1	NA	CASSGHGGQGYEQYF
TRBV30	NA	TRBJ1-1	CACRQVNTEAFF
TRBV5-1	NA	TRBJ1-6	CASSQDEGSPLHF
TRBV30	NA	TRBJ2-7	CAWKAGALSYEQYF
TRBV7-9	NA	TRBJ2-7	CASSLSPGEQYF
TRBV6-5	TRBD1	TRBJ1-1	CASSYLIQGASAFF
TRBV27	TRBD1	TRBJ1-3	CASSSGQGAWGNTIYF
TRBV6-6	TRBD2	TRBJ2-7	CASSWDSGGPYEQYF
TRBV19	TRBD1	TRBJ2-1	CASSILGTGTTNEQFF
TRBV5-4	TRBD1	TRBJ1-1	CASRKLGDSWAFF
TRBV7-9	NA	TRBJ2-2	CASSRAGGDTGELFF
TRBV7-8	TRBD1	TRBJ2-6	CASSSWTGGNVLTF
TRBV5-1	NA	TRBJ2-7	CASSSTGFAQYF
TRBV7-3	TRBD2	TRBJ2-7	CASSLSGDFYEQYF
TRBV19	TRBD1	TRBJ1-6	CASSPRGRPVENSPLHF
TRBV29-1	NA	TRBJ2-2	CSVFTGKSGELFF
TRBV13	TRBD1	TRBJ1-2	CASSSDRGWGYTF
TRBV6-1	NA	TRBJ1-3	CASSPGGGAGNTIYF
TRBV14	NA	TRBJ2-1	CASSQERGEQFF
TRBV9	NA	TRBJ2-7	CASGATDYEQYF
TRBV2	NA	TRBJ1-3	CASSEGTGVRVSGNTIYF
TRBV18	TRBD2	TRBJ2-5	CASSSRLAGEQETQYF
TRBV28	TRBD2	TRBJ2-7	CASRSSGPTYEQYF